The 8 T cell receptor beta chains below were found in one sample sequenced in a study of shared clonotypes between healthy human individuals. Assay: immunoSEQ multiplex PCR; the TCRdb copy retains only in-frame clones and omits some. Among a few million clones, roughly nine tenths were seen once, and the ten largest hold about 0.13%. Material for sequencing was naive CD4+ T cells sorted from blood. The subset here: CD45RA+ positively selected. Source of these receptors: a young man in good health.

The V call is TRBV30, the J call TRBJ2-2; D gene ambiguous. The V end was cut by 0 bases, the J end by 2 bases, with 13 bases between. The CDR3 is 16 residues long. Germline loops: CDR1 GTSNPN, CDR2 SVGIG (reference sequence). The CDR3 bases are TGTGCCTGGAGTGTTACCCTCCGCGCAAACACCGGGGAGCTGTTTTTT. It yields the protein CAWSVTLRANTGELFF.

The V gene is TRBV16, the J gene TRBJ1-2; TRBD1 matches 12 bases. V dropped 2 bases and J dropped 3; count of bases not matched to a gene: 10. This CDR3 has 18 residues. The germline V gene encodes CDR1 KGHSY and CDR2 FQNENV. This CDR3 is CASSQHRDRGRPDYGYTF. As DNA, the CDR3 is TGTGCCAGCAGCCAACACCGGGACAGGGGGCGCCCCGACTATGGCTACACCTTC.

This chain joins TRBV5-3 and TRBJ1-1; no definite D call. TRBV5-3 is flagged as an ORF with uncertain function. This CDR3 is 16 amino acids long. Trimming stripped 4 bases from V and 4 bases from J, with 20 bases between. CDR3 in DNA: TGTGCCAGAAGCCTACTAACCGGGTCCCCGGCCACTGAAGCTTTCTTT. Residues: CARSLLTGSPATEAFF.

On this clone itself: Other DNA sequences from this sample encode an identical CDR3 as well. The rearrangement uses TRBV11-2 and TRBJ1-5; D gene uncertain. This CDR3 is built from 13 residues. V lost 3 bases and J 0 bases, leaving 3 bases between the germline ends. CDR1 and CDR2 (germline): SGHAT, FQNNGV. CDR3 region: CASSFSSNQPQHF. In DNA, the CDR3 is TGTGCCAGCAGCTTTAGTAGCAATCAGCCCCAGCATTTT.

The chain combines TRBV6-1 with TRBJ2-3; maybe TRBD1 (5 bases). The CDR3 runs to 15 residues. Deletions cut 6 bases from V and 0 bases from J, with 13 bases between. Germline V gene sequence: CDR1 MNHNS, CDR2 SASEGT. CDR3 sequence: CASREQASSTDTQYF. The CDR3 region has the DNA TGTGCCAGCAGAGAACAGGCTTCTAGCACAGATACGCAGTATTTT.

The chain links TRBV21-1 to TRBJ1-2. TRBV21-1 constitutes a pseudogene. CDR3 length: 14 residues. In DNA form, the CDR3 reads TGTGCCAGCAGCGCCCGTAATTCTGGCTATGGCTACACCTTC. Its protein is CASSARNSGYGYTF.

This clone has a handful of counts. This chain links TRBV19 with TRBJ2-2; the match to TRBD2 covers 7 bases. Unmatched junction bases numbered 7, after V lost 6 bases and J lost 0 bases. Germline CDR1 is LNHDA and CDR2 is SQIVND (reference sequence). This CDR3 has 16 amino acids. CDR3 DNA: TGTGCCAGTAGAAGAGCGGGGCCTCCGAACACCGGGGAGCTGTTTTTT. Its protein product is CASRRAGPPNTGELFF.

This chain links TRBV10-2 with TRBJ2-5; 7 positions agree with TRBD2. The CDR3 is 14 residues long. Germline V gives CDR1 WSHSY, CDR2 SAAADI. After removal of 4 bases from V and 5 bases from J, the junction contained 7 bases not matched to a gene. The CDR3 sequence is CASSGRDYGETQYF. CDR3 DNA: TGCGCCAGCAGTGGTCGGGACTACGGGGAGACCCAGTACTTC.